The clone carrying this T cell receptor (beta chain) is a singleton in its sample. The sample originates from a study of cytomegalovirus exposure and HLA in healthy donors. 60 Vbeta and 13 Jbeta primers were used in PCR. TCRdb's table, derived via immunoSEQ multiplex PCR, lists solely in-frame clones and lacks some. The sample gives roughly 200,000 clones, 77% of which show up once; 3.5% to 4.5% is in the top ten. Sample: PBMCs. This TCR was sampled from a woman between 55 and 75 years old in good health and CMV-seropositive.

In DNA, the CDR3 is TGTGCCAGCAGCTTGGTCAGGGGGAACACTGAAGCTTTCTTT. This encodes CASSLVRGNTEAFF. The rearrangement joins TRBV7-9 to TRBJ1-1; tentatively, D is TRBD1 (6 bases). The CDR3 contains 14 residues. The germline V and J ends were trimmed by 3 bases and 1 base, with 9 bases remaining between them. Germline CDR1 is SEHNR and CDR2 is FQNEAQ (reference sequence).